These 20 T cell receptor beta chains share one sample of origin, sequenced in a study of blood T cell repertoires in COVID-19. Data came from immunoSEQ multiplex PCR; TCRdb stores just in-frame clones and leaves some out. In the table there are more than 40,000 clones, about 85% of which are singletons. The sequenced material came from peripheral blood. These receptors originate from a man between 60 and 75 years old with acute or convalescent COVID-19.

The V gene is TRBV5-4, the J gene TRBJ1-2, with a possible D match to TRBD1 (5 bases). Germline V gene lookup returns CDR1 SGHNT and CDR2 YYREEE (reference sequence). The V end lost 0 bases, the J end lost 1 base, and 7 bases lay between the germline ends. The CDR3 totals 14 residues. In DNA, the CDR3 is TGTGCCAGCAGCTTGGTTCAGGGTAACTATGGCTACACCTTC. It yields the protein CASSLVQGNYGYTF. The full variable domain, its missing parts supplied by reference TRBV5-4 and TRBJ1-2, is ETGVTQSPTHLIKTRGQQVTLRCSSQSGHNTVSWYQQALGQGPQFIFQYYREEENGRGNFPPRFSGLQFPNYSSELNVNALELDDSALYLCASSLVQGNYGYTFGSGTRLTVV.

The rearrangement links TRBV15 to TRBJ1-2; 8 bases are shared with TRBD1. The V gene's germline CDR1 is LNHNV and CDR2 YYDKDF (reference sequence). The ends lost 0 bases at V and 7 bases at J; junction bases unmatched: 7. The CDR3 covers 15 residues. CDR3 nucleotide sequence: TGTGCCACCAGCAGAGAGGGGACAGGTCTCTTTGGCTACACCTTC. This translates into CATSREGTGLFGYTF.

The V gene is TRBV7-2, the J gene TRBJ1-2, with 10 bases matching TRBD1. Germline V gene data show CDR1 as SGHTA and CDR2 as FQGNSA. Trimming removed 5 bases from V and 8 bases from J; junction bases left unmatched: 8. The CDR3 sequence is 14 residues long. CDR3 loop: CASSPDRGGFGYTF. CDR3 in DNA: TGTGCCAGCAGCCCGGACAGGGGGGGTTTCGGCTACACCTTC.

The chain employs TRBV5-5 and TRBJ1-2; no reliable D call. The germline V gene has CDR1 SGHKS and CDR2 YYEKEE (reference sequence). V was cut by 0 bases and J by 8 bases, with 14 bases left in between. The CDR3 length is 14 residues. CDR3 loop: CASSLVVATGGYTF. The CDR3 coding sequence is TGTGCCAGCAGCTTGGTGGTCGCGACGGGGGGCTACACCTTC.

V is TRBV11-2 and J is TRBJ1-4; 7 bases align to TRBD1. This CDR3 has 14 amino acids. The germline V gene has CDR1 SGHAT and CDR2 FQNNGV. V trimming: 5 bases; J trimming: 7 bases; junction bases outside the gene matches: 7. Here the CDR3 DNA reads TGTGCCAGCAGCCAAGGGGGCGCGGGTGAAAAACTGTTTTTT. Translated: CASSQGGAGEKLFF.

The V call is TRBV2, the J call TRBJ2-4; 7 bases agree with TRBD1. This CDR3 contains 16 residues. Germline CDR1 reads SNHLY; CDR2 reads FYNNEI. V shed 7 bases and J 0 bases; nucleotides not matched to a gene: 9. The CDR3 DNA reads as TGTGCCAGCATCCGTGACAGGGCTCTAGCCAAAAACATTCAGTACTTC. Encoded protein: CASIRDRALAKNIQYF.

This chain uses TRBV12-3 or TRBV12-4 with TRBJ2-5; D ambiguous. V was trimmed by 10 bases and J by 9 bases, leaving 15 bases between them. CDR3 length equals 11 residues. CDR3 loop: CAIRRSLAQYF. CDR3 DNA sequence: TGTGCCATCAGGCGGTCATTGGCCCAGTACTTC.

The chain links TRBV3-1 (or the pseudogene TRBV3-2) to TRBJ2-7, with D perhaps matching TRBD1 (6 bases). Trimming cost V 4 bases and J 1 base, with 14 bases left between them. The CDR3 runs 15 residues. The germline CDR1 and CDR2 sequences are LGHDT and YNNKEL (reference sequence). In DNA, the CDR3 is TGTGCCAGCAGCCTCGATCAGGGACAATCCTACGAGCAGTACTTC. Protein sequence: CASSLDQGQSYEQYF.

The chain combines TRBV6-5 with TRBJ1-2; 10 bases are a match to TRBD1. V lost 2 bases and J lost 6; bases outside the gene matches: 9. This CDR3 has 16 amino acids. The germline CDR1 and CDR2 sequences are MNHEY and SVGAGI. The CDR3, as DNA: TGTGCCAGCAGTTACCGATCTGTGGGACAGGGGAATGGCTACACCTTC. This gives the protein CASSYRSVGQGNGYTF.

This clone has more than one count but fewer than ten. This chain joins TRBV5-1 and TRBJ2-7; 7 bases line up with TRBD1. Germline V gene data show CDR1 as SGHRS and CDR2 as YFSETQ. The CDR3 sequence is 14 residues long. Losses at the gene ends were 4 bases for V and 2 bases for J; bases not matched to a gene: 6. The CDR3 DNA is TGCGCCAGCAGCCGAGACAGGGCTACCTACGAGCAGTACTTC. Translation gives CASSRDRATYEQYF.

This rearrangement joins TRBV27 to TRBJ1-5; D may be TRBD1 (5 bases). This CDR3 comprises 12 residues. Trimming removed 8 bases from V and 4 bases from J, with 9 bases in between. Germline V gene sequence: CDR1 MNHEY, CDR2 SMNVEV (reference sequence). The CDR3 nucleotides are TGTGCCAGCGGGGAGGGGAATCAGCCCCAGCATTTT. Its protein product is CASGEGNQPQHF.

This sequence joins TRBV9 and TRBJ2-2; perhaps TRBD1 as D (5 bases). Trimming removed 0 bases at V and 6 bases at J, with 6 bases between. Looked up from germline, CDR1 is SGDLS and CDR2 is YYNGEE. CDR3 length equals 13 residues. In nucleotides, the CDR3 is TGTGCCAGCAGCGTAGAAGGGGCCGGGGAGCTGTTTTTT. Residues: CASSVEGAGELFF.

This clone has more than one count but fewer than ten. The CDR3 coding sequence is TGTGCCAGCAGCCCCAGGGCTAAAGGCGATCGAATGAACACTGAAGCTTTCTTT. Amino acid sequence: CASSPRAKGDRMNTEAFF. This sequence joins TRBV11-2 and TRBJ1-1; possibly TRBD1 for D (5 bases). The V gene lost 5 bases and the J gene lost 0 bases, with 22 bases spanning the gap. CDR3 size: 18 residues. Germline V gene lookup returns CDR1 SGHAT and CDR2 FQNNGV.

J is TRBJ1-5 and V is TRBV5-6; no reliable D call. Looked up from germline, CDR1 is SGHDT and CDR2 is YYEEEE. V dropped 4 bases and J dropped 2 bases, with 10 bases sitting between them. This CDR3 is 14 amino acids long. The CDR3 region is CASSSWRGNQPQHF. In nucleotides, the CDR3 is TGTGCCAGCAGCAGCTGGAGGGGCAATCAGCCCCAGCATTTT.

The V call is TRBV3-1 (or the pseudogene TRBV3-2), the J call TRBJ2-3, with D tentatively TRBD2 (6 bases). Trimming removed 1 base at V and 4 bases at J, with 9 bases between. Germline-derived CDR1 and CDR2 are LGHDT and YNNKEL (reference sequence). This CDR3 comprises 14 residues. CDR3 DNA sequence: TGTGCCAGCAGCCAAGTGGCTAGCGCAGATACGCAGTATTTT. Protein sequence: CASSQVASADTQYF.

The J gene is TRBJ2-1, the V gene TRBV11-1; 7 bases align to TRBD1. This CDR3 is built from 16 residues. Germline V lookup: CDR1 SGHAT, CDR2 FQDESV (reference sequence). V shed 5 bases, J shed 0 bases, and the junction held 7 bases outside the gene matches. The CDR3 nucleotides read TGTGCCAGCAGCACGGGACAGCGGAGCTCCTACAATGAGCAGTTCTTC. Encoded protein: CASSTGQRSSYNEQFF.

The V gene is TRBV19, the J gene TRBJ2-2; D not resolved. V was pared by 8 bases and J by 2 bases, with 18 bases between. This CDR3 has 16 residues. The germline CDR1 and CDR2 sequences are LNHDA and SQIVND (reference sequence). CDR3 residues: CASRIGLVGNTGELFF. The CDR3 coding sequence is TGTGCCAGTCGGATCGGTCTAGTGGGTAACACCGGGGAGCTGTTTTTT.

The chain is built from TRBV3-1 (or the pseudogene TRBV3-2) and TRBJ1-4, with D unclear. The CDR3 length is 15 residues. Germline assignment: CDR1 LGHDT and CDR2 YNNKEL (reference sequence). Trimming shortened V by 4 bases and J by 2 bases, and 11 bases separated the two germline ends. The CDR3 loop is CASSPTGLTNEKLFF. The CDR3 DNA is TGTGCCAGCAGCCCGACTGGGTTGACTAATGAAAAACTGTTTTTT.

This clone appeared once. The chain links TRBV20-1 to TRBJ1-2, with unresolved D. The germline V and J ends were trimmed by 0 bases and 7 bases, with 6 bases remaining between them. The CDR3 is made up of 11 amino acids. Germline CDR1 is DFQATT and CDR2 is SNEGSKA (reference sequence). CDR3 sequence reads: CSARDLSGYTF. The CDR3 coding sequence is TGCAGTGCTAGAGATCTTAGTGGCTACACCTTC.

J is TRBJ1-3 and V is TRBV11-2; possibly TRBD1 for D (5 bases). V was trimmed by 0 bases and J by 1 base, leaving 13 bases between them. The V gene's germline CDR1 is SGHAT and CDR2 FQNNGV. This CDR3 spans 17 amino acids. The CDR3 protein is CASSLEAGTISGNTIYF. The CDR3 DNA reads TGTGCCAGCAGCTTAGAGGCGGGGACCATTTCTGGAAACACCATATATTTT. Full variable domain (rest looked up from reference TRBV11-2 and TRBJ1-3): EAGVAQSPRYKIIEKRQSVAFWCNPISGHATLYWYQQILGQGPKLLIQFQNNGVVDDSQLPKDRFSAERLKGVDSTLKIQPAKLEDSAVYLCASSLEAGTISGNTIYFGEGSWLTVV.